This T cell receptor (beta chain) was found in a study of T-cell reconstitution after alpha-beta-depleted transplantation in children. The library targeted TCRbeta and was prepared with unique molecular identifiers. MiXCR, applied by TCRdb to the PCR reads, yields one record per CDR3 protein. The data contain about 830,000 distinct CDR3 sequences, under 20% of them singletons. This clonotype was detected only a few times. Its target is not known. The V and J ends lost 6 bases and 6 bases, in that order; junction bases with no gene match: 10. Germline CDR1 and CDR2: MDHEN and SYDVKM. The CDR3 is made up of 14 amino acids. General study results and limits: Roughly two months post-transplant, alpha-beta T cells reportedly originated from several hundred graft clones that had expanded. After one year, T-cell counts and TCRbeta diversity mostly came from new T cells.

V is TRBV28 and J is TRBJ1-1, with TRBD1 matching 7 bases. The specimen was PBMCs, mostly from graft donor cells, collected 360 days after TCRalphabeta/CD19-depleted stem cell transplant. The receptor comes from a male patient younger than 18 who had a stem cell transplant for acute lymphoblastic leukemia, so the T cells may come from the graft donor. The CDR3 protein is CASSLLTGEAEAFF. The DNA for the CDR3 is TGTGCCAGCAGCCTTCTTACAGGGGAGGCTGAAGCTTTCTTT.